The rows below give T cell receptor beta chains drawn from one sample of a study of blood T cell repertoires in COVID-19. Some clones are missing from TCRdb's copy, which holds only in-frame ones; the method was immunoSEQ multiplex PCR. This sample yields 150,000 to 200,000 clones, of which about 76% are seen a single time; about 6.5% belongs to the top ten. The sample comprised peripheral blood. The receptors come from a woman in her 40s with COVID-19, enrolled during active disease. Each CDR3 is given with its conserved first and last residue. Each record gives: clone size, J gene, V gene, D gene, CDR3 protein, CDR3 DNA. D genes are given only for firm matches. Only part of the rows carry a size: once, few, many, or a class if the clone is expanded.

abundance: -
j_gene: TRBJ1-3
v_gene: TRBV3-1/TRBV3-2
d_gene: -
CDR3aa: CASSPTGKVALSGNTIYF
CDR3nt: TGTGCCAGCAGCCCTACAGGGAAGGTGGCGCTCTCTGGAAACACCATATATTTT

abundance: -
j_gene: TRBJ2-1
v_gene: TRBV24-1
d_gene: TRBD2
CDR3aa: CATSLGAGGRNEQFF
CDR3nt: TGTGCCACCTCTCTTGGGGCGGGAGGCAGGAATGAGCAGTTCTTC

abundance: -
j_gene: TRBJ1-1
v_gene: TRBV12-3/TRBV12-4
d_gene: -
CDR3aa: CASSLGKNTEAFF
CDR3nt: TGTGCCAGCAGTTTAGGTAAGAACACTGAAGCTTTCTTT

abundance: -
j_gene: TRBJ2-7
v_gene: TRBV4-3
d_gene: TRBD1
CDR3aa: CASSQAGGGEQYF
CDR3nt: TGCGCCAGCAGCCAGGCAGGGGGTGGCGAGCAGTACTTC

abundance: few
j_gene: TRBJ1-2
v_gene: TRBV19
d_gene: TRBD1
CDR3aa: CASNRDRDNYGYTF
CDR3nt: TGTGCCAGTAACCGGGACAGGGATAACTATGGCTACACCTTC

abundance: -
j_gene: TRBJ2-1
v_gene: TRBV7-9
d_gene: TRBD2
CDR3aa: CASSLTGGLAYNEQFF
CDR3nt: TGTGCCAGCAGCTTGACGGGGGGACTAGCATACAATGAGCAGTTCTTC

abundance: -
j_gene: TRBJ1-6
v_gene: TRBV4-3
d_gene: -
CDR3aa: CASSQGSDIYSPLHF
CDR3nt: TGCGCCAGCAGCCAAGGTAGCGACATTTATTCACCCCTCCACTTT

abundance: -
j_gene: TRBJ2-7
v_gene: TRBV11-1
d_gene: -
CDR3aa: CASSLGDKETYEQYF
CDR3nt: TGTGCCAGCAGCTTAGGGGACAAGGAGACGTACGAGCAGTACTTC

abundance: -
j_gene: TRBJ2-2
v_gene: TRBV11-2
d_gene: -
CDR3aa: CASSYFIEGAGELFF
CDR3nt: TGTGCCAGCAGCTACTTCATCGAGGGCGCCGGGGAGCTGTTTTTT

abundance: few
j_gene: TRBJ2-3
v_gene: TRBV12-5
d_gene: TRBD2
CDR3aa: CASGSPGAGEETDTQYF
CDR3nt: TGTGCTAGTGGCTCCCCCGGGGCGGGAGAGGAAACAGATACGCAGTATTTT

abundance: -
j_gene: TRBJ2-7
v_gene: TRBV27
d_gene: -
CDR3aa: CASRHRDSWGEQYF
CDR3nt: TGTGCCAGCAGACACCGGGACTCGTGGGGGGAGCAGTACTTC

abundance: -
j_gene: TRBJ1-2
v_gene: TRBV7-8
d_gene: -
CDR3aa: CASSYGQPIANYGYTF
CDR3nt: TGTGCCAGCAGCTACGGACAGCCGATAGCTAACTATGGCTACACCTTC

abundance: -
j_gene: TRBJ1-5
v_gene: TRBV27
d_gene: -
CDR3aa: CASSLFSQVNQPQHF
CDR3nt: TGTGCCAGCAGTTTATTCTCGCAGGTTAATCAGCCCCAGCATTTT

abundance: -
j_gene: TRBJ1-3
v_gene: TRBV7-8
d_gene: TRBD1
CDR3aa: CASSLERPGQRISGNTIYF
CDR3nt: TGTGCCAGCAGCTTAGAACGGCCGGGACAGAGAATCTCTGGAAACACCATATATTTT

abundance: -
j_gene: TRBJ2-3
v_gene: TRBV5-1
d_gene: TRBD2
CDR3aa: CASRHPTGGLAGDTQYF
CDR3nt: TGCGCCAGCAGGCACCCCACGGGGGGACTAGCGGGAGATACGCAGTATTTT

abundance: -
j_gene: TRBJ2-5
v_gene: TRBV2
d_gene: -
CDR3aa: CASNRESAGLETQYF
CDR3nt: TGTGCCAGCAACCGGGAGAGCGCGGGCCTGGAGACCCAGTACTTC

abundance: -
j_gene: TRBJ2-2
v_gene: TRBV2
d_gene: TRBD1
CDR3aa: CASSGDRGMAGELFF
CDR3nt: TGTGCCAGCAGTGGGGACAGGGGGATGGCCGGGGAGCTGTTTTTT

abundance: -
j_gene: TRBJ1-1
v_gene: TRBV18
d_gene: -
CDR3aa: CASSPALMNTEAFF
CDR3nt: TGTGCCAGCTCACCGGCTCTGATGAACACTGAAGCTTTCTTT

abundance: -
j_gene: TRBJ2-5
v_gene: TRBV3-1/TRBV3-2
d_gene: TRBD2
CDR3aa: CASSPNSGGSETQYF
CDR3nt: TGTGCCAGCAGCCCCAATAGCGGGGGGAGTGAGACCCAGTACTTC

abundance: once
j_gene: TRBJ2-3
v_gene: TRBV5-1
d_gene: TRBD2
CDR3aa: CASSLTLLAGGADTQYF
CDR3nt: TGCGCCAGCAGCTTGACCCTATTAGCGGGGGGGGCAGATACGCAGTATTTT

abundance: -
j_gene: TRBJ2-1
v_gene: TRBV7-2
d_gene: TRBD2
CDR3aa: CASSLVSSGISREQFF
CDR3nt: TGTGCCAGCAGCTTAGTGAGTAGCGGGATAAGTAGGGAGCAGTTCTTC

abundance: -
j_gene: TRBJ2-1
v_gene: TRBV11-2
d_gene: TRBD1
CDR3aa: CASSLRDRVSYNEQFF
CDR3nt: TGTGCCAGCAGCTTACGGGACAGGGTATCCTACAATGAGCAGTTCTTC

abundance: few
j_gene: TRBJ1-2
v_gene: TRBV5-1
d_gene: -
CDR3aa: CASSLSQGNYGYTF
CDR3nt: TGCGCCAGCAGCTTATCTCAGGGTAACTATGGCTACACCTTC

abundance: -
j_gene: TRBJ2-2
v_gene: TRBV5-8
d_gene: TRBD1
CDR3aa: CASSFRDRGAGELFF
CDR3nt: TGTGCCAGCAGCTTCCGGGACAGGGGAGCCGGGGAGCTGTTTTTT

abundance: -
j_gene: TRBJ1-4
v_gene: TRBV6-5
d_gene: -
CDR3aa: CASTVQLSNEKLFF
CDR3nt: TGTGCCAGCACGGTACAGCTATCTAATGAAAAACTGTTTTTT

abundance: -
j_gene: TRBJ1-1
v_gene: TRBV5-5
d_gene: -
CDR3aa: CASSPPYRNTEAFF
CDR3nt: TGTGCCAGCAGTCCGCCGTATAGGAACACTGAAGCTTTCTTT

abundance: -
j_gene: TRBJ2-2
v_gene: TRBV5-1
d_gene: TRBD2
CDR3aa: CASSLSLAGGNTGELFF
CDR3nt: TGCGCCAGCAGCTTGTCGCTAGCGGGAGGGAACACCGGGGAGCTGTTTTTT

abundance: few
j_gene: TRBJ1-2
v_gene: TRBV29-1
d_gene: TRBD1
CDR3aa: CSAMTGTNYGYTF
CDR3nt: TGCAGCGCCATGACAGGGACTAACTATGGCTACACCTTC

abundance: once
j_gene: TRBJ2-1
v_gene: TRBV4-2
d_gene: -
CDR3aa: CASSQAAANEQFF
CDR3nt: TGTGCCAGCAGCCAAGCGGCGGCAAATGAGCAGTTCTTC

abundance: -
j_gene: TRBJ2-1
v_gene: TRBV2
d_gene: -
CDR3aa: CASTLRRAAYNEQFF
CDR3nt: TGTGCCAGCACCTTACGGAGGGCCGCGTACAATGAGCAGTTCTTC

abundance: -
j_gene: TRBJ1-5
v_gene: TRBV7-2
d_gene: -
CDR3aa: CASSLGAGLAQPQHF
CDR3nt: TGTGCCAGCAGCTTGGGTGCAGGGTTGGCTCAGCCCCAGCATTTT

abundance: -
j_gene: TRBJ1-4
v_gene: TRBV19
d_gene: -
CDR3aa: CASRTREKLFF
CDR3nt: TGTGCCAGTAGAACCCGGGAAAAACTGTTTTTT

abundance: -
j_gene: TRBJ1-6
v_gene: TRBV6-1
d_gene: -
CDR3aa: CASSEGHRPTYNSPLHF
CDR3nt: TGTGCCAGCAGTGAAGGACACCGGCCGACCTATAATTCACCCCTCCACTTT

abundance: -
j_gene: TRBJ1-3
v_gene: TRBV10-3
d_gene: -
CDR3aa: CASSVPGTGNTIYF
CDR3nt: TGTGCCAGCTCCGTACCAGGTACTGGAAACACCATATATTTT

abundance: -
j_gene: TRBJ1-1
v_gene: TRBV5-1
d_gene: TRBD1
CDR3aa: CASRQTGGVVNTEAFF
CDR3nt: TGCGCCAGCAGGCAAACAGGGGGCGTCGTTAACACTGAAGCTTTCTTT